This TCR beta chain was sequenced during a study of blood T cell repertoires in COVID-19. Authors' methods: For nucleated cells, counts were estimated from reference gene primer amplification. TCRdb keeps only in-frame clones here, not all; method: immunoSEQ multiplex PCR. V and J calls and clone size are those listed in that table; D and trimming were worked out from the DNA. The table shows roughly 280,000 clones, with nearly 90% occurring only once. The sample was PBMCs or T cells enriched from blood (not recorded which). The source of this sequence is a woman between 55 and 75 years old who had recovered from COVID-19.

The CDR3 DNA follows: TGTGCCAGCAGCTTTCTAGCGGGGGGGCAACTTGAGCAGTTCTTC. Its protein is CASSFLAGGQLEQFF. V gene TRBV5-5 combines with J gene TRBJ2-1; 12 nucleotides agree with TRBD2. The CDR3 has 15 residues. Germline V CDR1 and CDR2: SGHKS, YYEKEE (reference sequence). With V trimmed by 2 bases and J by 9 bases, 6 bases remained unmatched.